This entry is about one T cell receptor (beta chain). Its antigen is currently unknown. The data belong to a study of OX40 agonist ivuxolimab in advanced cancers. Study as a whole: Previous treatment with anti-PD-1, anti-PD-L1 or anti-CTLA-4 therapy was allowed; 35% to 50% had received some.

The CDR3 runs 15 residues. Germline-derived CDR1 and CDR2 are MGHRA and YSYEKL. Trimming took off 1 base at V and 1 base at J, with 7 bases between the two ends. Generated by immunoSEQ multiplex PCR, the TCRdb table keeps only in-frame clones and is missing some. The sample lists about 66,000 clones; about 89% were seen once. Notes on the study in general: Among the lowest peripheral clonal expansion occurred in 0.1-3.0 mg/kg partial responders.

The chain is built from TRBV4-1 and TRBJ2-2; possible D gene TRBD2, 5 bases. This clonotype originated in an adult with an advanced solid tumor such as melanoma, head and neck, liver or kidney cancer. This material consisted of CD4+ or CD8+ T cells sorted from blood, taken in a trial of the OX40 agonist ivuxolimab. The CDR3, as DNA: TGCGCCAGCAGCCAAGTAGGGAGGAACACCGGGGAGCTGTTTTTT. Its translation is CASSQVGRNTGELFF.